Described below is a single T cell receptor (beta chain) sequence and its context. Its cognate antigen is unknown. Only in-frame clones appear in the TCRdb table, and some are missing; sequencing was by immunoSEQ multiplex PCR. The sample has over 20,000 clones; about 80% are singletons. The data were obtained in a study of PD-1 blockade in classical Hodgkin lymphoma. Autologous stem cell transplantation was followed by relapse in every patient, and brentuximab vedotin exposure varied. Broader study findings: Relapsed/refractory patients reportedly had the lowest baseline TCR diversity, below newly diagnosed patients, who were below healthy donors. Exclusion applied to patients who initiated nivolumab less than 1 year following ASCT. CD4+ TCR diversity rose significantly by C4D1, and CD8+ TCR diversity did not.

Trimming stripped 2 bases from V and 8 bases from J, with 16 bases between. Germline lookup yields CDR1 SGHDT and CDR2 YYEEEE. The CDR3 is made up of 15 amino acids. The clonotype originates from a human donor with classical Hodgkin lymphoma. V gene TRBV5-6 combines with J gene TRBJ1-4; perhaps TRBD1 as D (5 bases). This specimen consisted of peripheral blood mononuclear cells (PBMCs), obtained at baseline. DNA of the CDR3: TGTGCCAGCAGCTTCACCGGGACCCGGTCGGAAAAACTGTTTTTT. Encoded protein: CASSFTGTRSEKLFF.